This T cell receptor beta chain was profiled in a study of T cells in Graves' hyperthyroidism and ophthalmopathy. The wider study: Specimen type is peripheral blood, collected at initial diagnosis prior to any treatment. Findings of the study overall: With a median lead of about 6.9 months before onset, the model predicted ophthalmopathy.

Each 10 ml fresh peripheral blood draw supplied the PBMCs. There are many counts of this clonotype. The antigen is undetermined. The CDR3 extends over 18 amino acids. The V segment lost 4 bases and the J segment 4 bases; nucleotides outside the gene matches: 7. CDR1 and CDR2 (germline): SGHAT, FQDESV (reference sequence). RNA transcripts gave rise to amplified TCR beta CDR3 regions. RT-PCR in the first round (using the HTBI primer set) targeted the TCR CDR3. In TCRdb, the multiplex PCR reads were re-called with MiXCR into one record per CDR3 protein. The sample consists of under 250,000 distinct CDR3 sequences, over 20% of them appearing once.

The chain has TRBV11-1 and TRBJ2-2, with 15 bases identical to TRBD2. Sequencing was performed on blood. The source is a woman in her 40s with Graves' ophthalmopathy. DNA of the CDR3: TGTGCCAGCAGCTCCACGGGACTAGCGGGAGGAGGCACCGGGGAGCTGTTTTTT. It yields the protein CASSSTGLAGGGTGELFF.